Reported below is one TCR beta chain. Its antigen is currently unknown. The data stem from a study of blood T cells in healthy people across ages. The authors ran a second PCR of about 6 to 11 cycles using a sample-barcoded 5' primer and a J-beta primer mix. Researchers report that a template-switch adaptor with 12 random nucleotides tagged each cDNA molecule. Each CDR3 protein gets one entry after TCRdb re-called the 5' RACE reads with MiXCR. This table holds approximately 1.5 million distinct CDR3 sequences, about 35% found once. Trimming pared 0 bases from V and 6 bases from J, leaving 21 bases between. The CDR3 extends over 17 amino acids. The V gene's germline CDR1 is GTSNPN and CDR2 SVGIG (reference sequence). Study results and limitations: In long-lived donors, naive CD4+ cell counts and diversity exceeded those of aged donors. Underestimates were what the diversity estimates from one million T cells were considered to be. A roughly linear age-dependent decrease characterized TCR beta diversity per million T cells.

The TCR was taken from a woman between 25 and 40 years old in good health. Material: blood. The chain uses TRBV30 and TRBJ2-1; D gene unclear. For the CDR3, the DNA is TGTGCCTGGAGTGTATCCGGCAAAACGAGGCCCTCCAATGAGCAGTTCTTC. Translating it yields CAWSVSGKTRPSNEQFF.